A single count supports the clone carrying this T cell receptor (beta chain). This record belongs to a study of blood T cell repertoires in COVID-19. Study information: Donors in the United States, Italy and Spain gave samples during acute or convalescent COVID-19. The cDNA or gDNA used as material had been derived from T cells, B-cell-depleted T cells, or PBMCs.

Looked up from germline, CDR1 is LGHDT and CDR2 is YNNKEL (reference sequence). The CDR3 extends over 14 amino acids. The ends were cut back, 3 bases at V and 4 bases at J, with 7 bases in the middle. TCRdb keeps only in-frame clones here, not all; method: immunoSEQ multiplex PCR. The sample holds about 430,000 clones, 88% seen once. This chain links TRBV3-1 (or the pseudogene TRBV3-2) with TRBJ1-6; no reliable D call. Sequenced: PBMCs or T cells enriched from blood (not recorded which). This clonotype was obtained from a young woman with acute COVID-19. DNA of the CDR3: TGTGCCAGCAGCCAGGCCAGTTATAATTCACCCCTCCACTTT. It codes for CASSQASYNSPLHF.